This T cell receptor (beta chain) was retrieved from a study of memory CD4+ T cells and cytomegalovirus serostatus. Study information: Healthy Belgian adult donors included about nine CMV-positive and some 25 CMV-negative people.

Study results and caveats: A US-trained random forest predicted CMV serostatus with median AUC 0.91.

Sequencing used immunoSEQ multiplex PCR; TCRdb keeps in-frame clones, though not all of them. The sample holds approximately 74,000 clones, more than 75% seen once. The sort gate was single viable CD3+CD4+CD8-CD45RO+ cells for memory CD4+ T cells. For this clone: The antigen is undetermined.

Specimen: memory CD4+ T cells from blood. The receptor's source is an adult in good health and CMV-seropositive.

The CDR3 is CASSHTDTQYF. In DNA, the CDR3 is TGTGCCAGCAGCCACACAGATACGCAGTATTTT. The gene calls are TRBV11-2 and TRBJ2-3; D unresolved. CDR3 length equals 11 residues. The germline gives CDR1 SGHAT, CDR2 FQNNGV. Trimming shortened V by 5 bases and J by 2 bases, and 2 bases separated the two germline ends. The full variable domain, its missing parts supplied by reference TRBV11-2 and TRBJ2-3, is EAGVAQSPRYKIIEKRQSVAFWCNPISGHATLYWYQQILGQGPKLLIQFQNNGVVDDSQLPKDRFSAERLKGVDSTLKIQPAKLEDSAVYLCASSHTDTQYFGPGTRLTVL.